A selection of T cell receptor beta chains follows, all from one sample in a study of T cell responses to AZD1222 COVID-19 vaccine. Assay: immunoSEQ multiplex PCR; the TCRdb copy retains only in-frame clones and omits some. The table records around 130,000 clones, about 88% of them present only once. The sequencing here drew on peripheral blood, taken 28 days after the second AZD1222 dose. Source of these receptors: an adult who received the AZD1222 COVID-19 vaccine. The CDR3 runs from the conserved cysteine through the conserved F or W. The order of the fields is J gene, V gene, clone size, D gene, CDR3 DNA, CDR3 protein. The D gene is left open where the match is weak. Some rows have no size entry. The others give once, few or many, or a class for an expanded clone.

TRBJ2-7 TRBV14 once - TGTGCCAGCAGCCGGACCTACGAGCAGTACTTC CASSRTYEQYF
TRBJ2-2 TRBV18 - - TGTGCCAGCTCCCCCGGGGAAGGGGTGAACACCGGGGAGCTGTTTTTT CASSPGEGVNTGELFF
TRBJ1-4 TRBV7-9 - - TGTGCCAGCAGCTTGGAGGGGTGGGGGACTAATGAAAAACTGTTTTTT CASSLEGWGTNEKLFF
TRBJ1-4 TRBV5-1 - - TGCGCCAGCACCGAGGGTACAACTAATGAAAAACTGTTTTTT CASTEGTTNEKLFF
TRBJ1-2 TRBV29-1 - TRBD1 TGCAGCGTTGAAGAACAGGACAGGGGTTATGGCTACACCTTC CSVEEQDRGYGYTF
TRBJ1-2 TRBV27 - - TGTGCCAGCAGTCCAGGGGCTCCGGTAATCTATGGCTACACCTTC CASSPGAPVIYGYTF
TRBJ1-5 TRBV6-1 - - TGTGCCAGCAGTGAACCCGGGAATCAGCCCCAGCATTTT CASSEPGNQPQHF
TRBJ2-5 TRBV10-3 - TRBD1 TGTGCCATCAGACCCGGGACAGCCCAAGAGACCCAGTACTTC CAIRPGTAQETQYF
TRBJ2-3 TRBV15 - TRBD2 TGTGCCACCAGCAGGCTGGGACTAGCGGGGCCGAGGGATACGCAGTATTTT CATSRLGLAGPRDTQYF
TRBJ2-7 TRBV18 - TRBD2 TGTGCCAGCTCACTCCCGGGACTAGCGGGGGCAACGATGCAGTACTTC CASSLPGLAGATMQYF
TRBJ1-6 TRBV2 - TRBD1 TGTGCCAGCAGGGGCGGGACAGGGGAGAGTTCACCCCTCCACTTT CASRGGTGESSPLHF
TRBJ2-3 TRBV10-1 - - TGCGCCAGCAGTGAGTCGTCAGATACGCAGTATTTT CASSESSDTQYF
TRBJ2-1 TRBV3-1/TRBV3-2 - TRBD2 TGTGCCAGCAGCCAAGCTAAAGAACTAGCGGGAGGGCCAGCGGAGAGCTCCTACAATGAGCAGTTCTTC CASSQAKELAGGPAESSYNEQFF
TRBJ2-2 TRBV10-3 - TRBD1 TGTGCCATCAGTGGAGGAGAGGGGGCCGGCACCGGGGAGCTGTTTTTT CAISGGEGAGTGELFF
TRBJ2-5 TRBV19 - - TGTGCCAGTAGTATAGGGGGTGGGGAGACCCAGTACTTC CASSIGGGETQYF
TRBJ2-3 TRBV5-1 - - TGCGCCAGCTCCCAGCAGGCGGATACGCAGTATTTT CASSQQADTQYF
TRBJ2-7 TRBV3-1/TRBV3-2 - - TGTGCCAGCAGCCTCTGGGTGGGTAAAAGAACCTACGAGCAGTACTTC CASSLWVGKRTYEQYF
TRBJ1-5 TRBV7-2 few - TGTGCCAGCAGCCCCCGGGACAACTTAAATCAGCCCCAGCATTTT CASSPRDNLNQPQHF
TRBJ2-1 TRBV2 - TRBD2 TGTGCCAGCAGTGTGACTAGCGGGAGTCGAGGTGAGCAGTTCTTC CASSVTSGSRGEQFF
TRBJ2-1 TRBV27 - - TGTGCCAGCAGTTTATCCAGGTGGCCCGCTCGACCGTCTACCAATGAGCAGTTCTTC CASSLSRWPARPSTNEQFF
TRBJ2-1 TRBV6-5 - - TGTGCCAGCACTATAAGGGGCCTACACAATGAGCAGTTCTTC CASTIRGLHNEQFF
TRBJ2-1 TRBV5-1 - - TGCGCCAGCGCCACCCCCTTAGGCAGGGAGCCTAGCGCTTCCTACAATGAGCAGTTCTTC CASATPLGREPSASYNEQFF
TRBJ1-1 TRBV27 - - TGTGCCAGCAGTTTAAGCCCCGGAACTATGAACACTGAAGCTTTCTTT CASSLSPGTMNTEAFF
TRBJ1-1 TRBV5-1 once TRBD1 TGCGCCAGCAGCAAAGACAGGGGCGGCACTGAAGCTTTCTTT CASSKDRGGTEAFF
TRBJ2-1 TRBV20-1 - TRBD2 TGCAGTGCTAGTCGAGCGGGGGTGCCCAATGAGCAGTTCTTC CSASRAGVPNEQFF
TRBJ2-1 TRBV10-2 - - TGCGCCAGCAGACCGCAGGGAGTCGGAGAGCAGTTCTTC CASRPQGVGEQFF
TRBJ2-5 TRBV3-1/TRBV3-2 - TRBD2 TGTGCCAGCAGCCAAGTTCTTCACGGGGGGGCTTCGGAGACCCAGTACTTC CASSQVLHGGASETQYF
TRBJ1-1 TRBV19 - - TGTGCCAGTAGTATGCCAGACACTGAAGCTTTCTTT CASSMPDTEAFF
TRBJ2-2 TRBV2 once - TGTGCCAGCACCTCTATCCGGACCGGGGAGCTGTTTTTT CASTSIRTGELFF
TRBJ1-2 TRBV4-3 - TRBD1 TGCGCCAGCAGCCCGACAGGGGTGGTATTCTATGGCTACACCTTC CASSPTGVVFYGYTF
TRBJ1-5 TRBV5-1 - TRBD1 TGCGCCAGCAGCTTGGCCGGCACAGGGGGTGATCAGCCCCAGCATTTT CASSLAGTGGDQPQHF
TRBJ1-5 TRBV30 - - TGTGCCTGGAACAGGGACAATCAGCCCCAGCATTTT CAWNRDNQPQHF
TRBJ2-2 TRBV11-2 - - TGTGCCAGCAGCTTAGATGCGGACGAGGCGAACACCGGGGAGCTGTTTTTT CASSLDADEANTGELFF
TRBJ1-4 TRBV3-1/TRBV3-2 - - TGTGCCAGCAGCCTAAAACCGTTACCTGCAACTAATGAAAAACTGTTTTTT CASSLKPLPATNEKLFF
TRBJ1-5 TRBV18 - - TGTGCCAGCTCAGTAAGGGGGAATAGCAATCAGCCCCAGCATTTT CASSVRGNSNQPQHF
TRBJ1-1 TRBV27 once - TGTGCCAGCAGCCCCGCGTTGGGGGGGAGCACTGAAGCTTTCTTT CASSPALGGSTEAFF
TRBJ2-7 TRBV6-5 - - TGTGCCAGCAGTTATTCAGGGAGCTCCTACGAGCAGTACTTC CASSYSGSSYEQYF
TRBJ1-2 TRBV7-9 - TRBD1 TGTGCCAGCAGCCCCACCCGGACAGGGAACTATGGCTACACCTTC CASSPTRTGNYGYTF
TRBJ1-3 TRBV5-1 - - TGCGCCAGCAGCTTGGACCGGTCTGGAAACACCATATATTTT CASSLDRSGNTIYF
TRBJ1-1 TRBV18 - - TGTGCCAGCTCACCAATACAATCTAGGGGGAACACTGAAGCTTTCTTT CASSPIQSRGNTEAFF
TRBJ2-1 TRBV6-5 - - TGTGCCAGCAGTTACGAAGGGGCTTTCTCCTACAATGAGCAGTTCTTC CASSYEGAFSYNEQFF
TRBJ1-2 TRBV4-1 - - TGCGCCAGCAGCCAAGACTTGAACAGGATAGGTGGCTACACCTTC CASSQDLNRIGGYTF
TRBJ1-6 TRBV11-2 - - TGTGCCAGCTTCGGCGAACAGGGTGAGAATTCACCCCTCCACTTT CASFGEQGENSPLHF
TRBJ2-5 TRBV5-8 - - TGTGCCAGCAGCCCTCGGGGAACTACCCAAGAGACCCAGTACTTC CASSPRGTTQETQYF
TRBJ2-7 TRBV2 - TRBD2 TGTGCCAGCCAGCGGGGGGACTACGAGCAGTACTTC CASQRGDYEQYF
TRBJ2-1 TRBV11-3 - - TGTGCCAGCAGCTTAGATGTATCCTACAATGAGCAGTTCTTC CASSLDVSYNEQFF